This T cell receptor beta chain is from a study of CD8+ T cells in alopecia areata. Treatment of the sample: oral pan-JAK inhibitor, 5-10 mg twice daily. V lost 7 bases and J lost 0, with 13 bases in between. Germline V CDR1 and CDR2: LNHDA, SQIVND (reference sequence). The CDR3 totals 15 residues. Investigators isolated RNA and reverse transcribed it into cDNA to act as the sequencing template. Only in-frame clones appear in the TCRdb table, and some are missing; sequencing was by immunoSEQ multiplex PCR. The repertoire consists of around 110,000 clones, with 84% occurring once and the leading ten covering around a quarter.

This TCR was recovered from a human donor with alopecia areata. V is TRBV19 and J is TRBJ1-5, with D unclear. The sequencing here drew on CD8+ T cells sorted from blood, taken at week 24, from a patient treated with tofacitinib. The CDR3 DNA sequence: TGTGCCAGTACTCCCTGGGCGGGTAGCAATCAGCCCCAGCATTTT. It codes for CASTPWAGSNQPQHF. The full variable domain, in which reference TRBV19 and TRBJ1-5 provide the parts outside the CDR3, is DGGITQSPKYLFRKEGQNVTLSCEQNLNHDAMYWYRQDPGQGLRLIYYSQIVNDFQKGDIAEGYSVSREKKESFPLTVTSAQKNPTAFYLCASTPWAGSNQPQHFGDGTRLSIL.